This T cell receptor beta chain was captured in a study of technical replicates of blood from a few donors. In germline, CDR1 is SNHLY, CDR2 FYNNEI. There are 14 residues in the CDR3. V was cut by 7 bases and J by 6 bases, with 16 bases left in between. Only a few counts were recorded for this clone. Repertoires were generated with immunoSEQ multiplex PCR, while TCRdb's copy carries only in-frame clones and drops some. This repertoire shows some 99,000 clones, 95% found once; its top ten account for just over 0.2%. The receptor was isolated from a human donor in good health. The chain joins TRBV2 to TRBJ1-5; no clear D. What was sequenced was T cells isolated from PBMCs. The CDR3 bases are TGTGCCAGCAATATTTTCCACCCCGGTCAGCCCCAGCATTTT. As protein: CASNIFHPGQPQHF.